One sample yielded the 25 T cell receptor beta chains listed below, sequenced in a study of blood T cell repertoires in COVID-19. TCRdb's table, derived via immunoSEQ multiplex PCR, lists solely in-frame clones and lacks some. The table records 300,000 or so clones, around 90% of them present only once. Sequencing was done on a sample of peripheral blood. Every receptor here comes from a man in his 70s with acute or convalescent COVID-19.

The rearrangement uses TRBV9 and TRBJ1-5; tentatively, D is TRBD1 (6 bases). Germline CDR1 SGDLS, CDR2 YYNGEE. Trimming cost V 5 bases and J 4 bases, with 13 bases left between them. CDR3 length equals 14 residues. The CDR3 region is CASSVDSGNQPQHF. CDR3 nucleotide sequence: TGTGCCAGCAGTGTGGACAGTGGAAATCAGCCCCAGCATTTT. Using reference TRBV9 and TRBJ1-5 for the parts outside the CDR3, the full variable domain is DSGVTQTPKHLITATGQRVTLRCSPRSGDLSVYWYQQSLDQGLQFLIQYYNGEERAKGNILERFSAQQFPDLHSELNLSSLELGDSALYFCASSVDSGNQPQHFGDGTRLSIL.

This rearrangement joins TRBV18 to TRBJ1-6; 7 bases fit TRBD1. This CDR3 has 14 residues. Germline V gene lookup returns CDR1 KGHSH and CDR2 LQKENI. V lost 5 bases, J lost 4 bases, and 2 bases stayed unmatched. The CDR3 protein is CASSATGYNSPLHF. The CDR3 DNA follows: TGTGCCAGCTCAGCGACAGGGTATAATTCACCCCTCCACTTT.

Only a few counts were recorded for this clone. The rearrangement joins TRBV28 to TRBJ1-2, with 10 positions matching TRBD1. The germline CDR1 and CDR2 sequences are MDHEN and SYDVKM. Trimming cost V 5 bases and J 6 bases; bases outside gene matches: 3. This CDR3 comprises 13 residues. CDR3 amino acids: CASSETGGHGYTF. As DNA, the CDR3 is TGTGCCAGCAGTGAGACAGGGGGCCATGGCTACACCTTC.

This chain links TRBV5-5 with TRBJ1-1; 7 bases map to TRBD1. The CDR3 runs 15 residues. CDR1 and CDR2 (germline): SGHKS, YYEKEE (reference sequence). With 5 bases clipped from V and 0 bases from J, the junction kept 7 bases outside the gene matches. The CDR3 sequence: CASSKDRPVNTEAFF. CDR3 in DNA: TGTGCCAGCAGTAAGGACAGGCCAGTGAACACTGAAGCTTTCTTT.

The J gene is TRBJ2-2, the V gene TRBV5-1, with no clear D. The germline gives CDR1 SGHRS, CDR2 YFSETQ. The CDR3 runs to 18 residues. Trimming stripped 0 bases from V and 0 bases from J, with 15 bases between. The DNA of the CDR3 is TGCGCCAGCAGCTTGGGAGTTCTGGGCAGCCCGAACACCGGGGAGCTGTTTTTT. Its translation is CASSLGVLGSPNTGELFF.

The chain recombines TRBV4-3 with TRBJ1-1; 8 nucleotides line up with TRBD1. Germline V lookup: CDR1 LGHNA, CDR2 YSLEER. CDR3 size: 11 residues. After removal of 4 bases from V and 8 bases from J, the junction contained 0 bases not matched to a gene. CDR3 protein: CASSRTGEAFF. CDR3 DNA: TGCGCCAGCAGCCGGACAGGGGAAGCTTTCTTT.

V gene TRBV4-1 combines with J gene TRBJ2-3; TRBD2 matches 11 bases. The CDR3 is 13 amino acids. Germline CDR1 and CDR2: MGHRA and YSYEKL. V trimming: 6 bases; J trimming: 4 bases; junction bases outside the gene matches: 0. CDR3 DNA: TGCGCCAGCAGACTAGCGGGAGCAGATACGCAGTATTTT. It translates to CASRLAGADTQYF.

The J gene is TRBJ2-1, the V gene TRBV18, with TRBD1 identical over 8 bases. This CDR3 has 17 residues. The germline CDR1 and CDR2 sequences are KGHSH and LQKENI. V gave up 1 base and J gave up 5 bases; unmatched junction bases: 10. Written as DNA, the CDR3 is TGTGCCAGCTCACCACAACTTGGACAGGGCACCAACAATGAGCAGTTCTTC. Amino acid sequence: CASSPQLGQGTNNEQFF.

The rearrangement uses TRBV5-1 and TRBJ2-1; 16 nucleotides align to TRBD2. Trimming removed 3 bases from V and 2 bases from J; junction bases left unmatched: 2. The CDR3 is 17 amino acids. Looked up from germline, CDR1 is SGHRS and CDR2 is YFSETQ. CDR3 DNA: TGCGCCAGCAGCTCGGGACTAGCGGGGGGGCCCTACAATGAGCAGTTCTTC. Its protein is CASSSGLAGGPYNEQFF.

This chain connects TRBV3-1 (or the pseudogene TRBV3-2) to TRBJ2-7; 14 nucleotides match TRBD2. The V gene's germline CDR1 is LGHDT and CDR2 YNNKEL (reference sequence). This CDR3 spans 16 amino acids. V lost 3 bases and J lost 7; bases outside the gene matches: 8. This chain's CDR3 is CASSHRGTSGRGEQYF. The CDR3 coding sequence is TGTGCCAGCAGCCATCGGGGGACTAGCGGGAGAGGTGAGCAGTACTTC.

V usage is TRBV6-1 and J usage is TRBJ1-5, with D unresolved. In germline, CDR1 is MNHNS, CDR2 SASEGT. Trimming removed 0 bases at V and 6 bases at J, with 9 bases between. The length of the CDR3 is 14 residues. DNA for the CDR3: TGTGCCAGCAGTGAAGCGTGGGAGGGTCAGCCCCAGCATTTT. Its protein is CASSEAWEGQPQHF.

This chain uses TRBV7-9 with TRBJ1-4; D might be TRBD1 (5 bases). The CDR3 length is 15 residues. Germline values: CDR1 SEHNR, CDR2 FQNEAQ (reference sequence). Trimming pared 2 bases from V and 8 bases from J, leaving 15 bases between. The CDR3 coding sequence is TGTGCCAGCAGCTTAAGCCGGGGGGAGAACGAAAAACTGTTTTTT. Translating it yields CASSLSRGENEKLFF.

This clone occurred a few times. The rearrangement uses TRBV3-1 (or the pseudogene TRBV3-2) and TRBJ1-6; maybe TRBD1 (5 bases). In germline, CDR1 is LGHDT, CDR2 YNNKEL (reference sequence). This CDR3 spans 14 amino acids. The V and J ends lost 6 bases and 6 bases respectively, with 12 bases between them. The CDR3 DNA is TGTGCCAGCAGAGCACCGGGACTTAATTCACCCCTCCACTTT. It encodes CASRAPGLNSPLHF.

The rearrangement uses TRBV5-5 and TRBJ1-1; D ambiguous. Germline V gene lookup returns CDR1 SGHKS and CDR2 YYEKEE (reference sequence). Trimming cost V 1 base and J 3 bases, with 7 bases left between them. This CDR3 contains 13 residues. In nucleotides, the CDR3 is TGTGCCAGCAGCTTGATTCCGGACACTGAAGCTTTCTTT. Residues: CASSLIPDTEAFF.

The chain recombines TRBV19 with TRBJ1-5; no reliable D call. This CDR3 spans 15 amino acids. Germline V gene data show CDR1 as LNHDA and CDR2 as SQIVND (reference sequence). The V gene lost 6 bases and the J gene lost 0 bases, with 12 bases spanning the gap. The chain's CDR3 is CASRLGVVSNQPQHF. The CDR3 DNA reads as TGTGCCAGTAGACTAGGTGTTGTTAGCAATCAGCCCCAGCATTTT.

With regard to this clone: A read error is possible here, since a much larger clone lies one base away. V usage is TRBV6-2 or TRBV6-3 and J usage is TRBJ2-7; 9 bases match TRBD1. The CDR3 totals 13 residues. J gave up 3 bases and V 6 bases, and 3 bases lay outside the gene matches. Germline CDR1 reads MNHEY; CDR2 reads SVGEGT. CDR3 sequence reads: CASSWGQGYEQYF. CDR3 sequence (DNA): TGTGCCAGCAGCTGGGGACAGGGCTACGAGCAGTACTTC.

This chain uses TRBV3-1 (or the pseudogene TRBV3-2) with TRBJ1-6, with unresolved D. Trimming cost V 1 base and J 9 bases, with 7 bases left between them. The CDR3 sequence is 13 residues long. Germline CDR1 reads LGHDT; CDR2 reads YNNKEL (reference sequence). CDR3 sequence: CASSQGGGSPLHF. The CDR3 DNA reads TGTGCCAGCAGCCAAGGCGGAGGTTCACCCCTCCACTTT.

The chain is built from TRBV29-1 and TRBJ2-7, with 10 bases that match TRBD1. J lost 4 bases, V lost 6 bases, and 6 bases had no gene match. CDR1 and CDR2 (germline): SQVTM, ANQGSEA. The CDR3 totals 13 residues. The CDR3 is CSVATGGVYEQYF. CDR3 sequence (DNA): TGCAGCGTCGCGACAGGGGGCGTATACGAGCAGTACTTC.

The chain couples TRBV28 to TRBJ1-2; 7 bases are a match to TRBD1. This CDR3 has 15 residues. V gave up 5 bases and J gave up 4 bases; unmatched junction bases: 10. CDR1 is MDHEN and CDR2 is SYDVKM in the germline V gene. As DNA, the CDR3 is TGTGCCAGCAGTCGCCAAGTGGGACAGAGCTATGGCTACACCTTC. It encodes CASSRQVGQSYGYTF.

The chain employs TRBV5-4 and TRBJ2-1, with a weak D call TRBD1 (6 bases). V was clipped by 6 bases and J by 5 bases, with 12 bases between them. This CDR3 is built from 13 residues. Looked up from germline, CDR1 is SGHNT and CDR2 is YYREEE (reference sequence). Written as DNA, the CDR3 is TGTGCCAGCACACACAGGGTGGACAATGAGCAGTTCTTC. Translation gives CASTHRVDNEQFF.

The V call is TRBV9, the J call TRBJ2-7; no definite D call. CDR3 length: 14 residues. Deletions cut 1 base from V and 7 bases from J, with 15 bases between. CDR1 and CDR2 (germline): SGDLS, YYNGEE. The chain's CDR3 is CASSVSSLALEQYF. The CDR3 DNA is TGTGCCAGCAGCGTATCCTCTTTGGCCTTGGAGCAGTACTTC.

The DNA for the CDR3 is TGTGCCTGGACCCCCAGGGGGTTGAACACTGAAGCTTTCTTT. Its translation: CAWTPRGLNTEAFF. The V and J genes are TRBV30 and TRBJ1-1, with 7 bases lining up with TRBD1. The CDR3 loop spans 14 amino acids. The V and J ends lost 4 bases and 0 bases, in that order; junction bases with no gene match: 5. Germline V gene data show CDR1 as GTSNPN and CDR2 as SVGIG (reference sequence).

This clone occurred once. The chain combines TRBV4-1 with TRBJ2-1; 7 bases fit TRBD2. Germline loops: CDR1 MGHRA, CDR2 YSYEKL. This CDR3 is 14 amino acids long. V lost 4 bases and J lost 5; bases outside the gene matches: 5. The CDR3 region has the DNA TGCGCCAGCAGCCCTAGCGGTATCAACAATGAGCAGTTCTTC. Its protein is CASSPSGINNEQFF.

The chain is built from TRBV7-2 and TRBJ1-1, with a tentative D call TRBD1 (5 bases). CDR3 length: 15 amino acids. V was shortened by 1 base and J by 2 bases, with 11 bases between the two germline ends. Germline CDR1 reads SGHTA; CDR2 reads FQGNSA. Here the CDR3 DNA reads TGTGCCAGCAGCTTAGTGTGGGGGGATAACACTGAAGCTTTCTTT. Amino acids: CASSLVWGDNTEAFF.

V is TRBV7-2 and J is TRBJ2-1; 7 bases are a match to TRBD2. The germline CDR1 and CDR2 sequences are SGHTA and FQGNSA. The ends lost 5 bases at V and 0 bases at J; junction bases unmatched: 4. The CDR3 totals 15 residues. CDR3 in DNA: TGTGCCAGCAGCCCCCTAGCGGACTCCTACAATGAGCAGTTCTTC. Protein sequence: CASSPLADSYNEQFF.